This TCR beta chain was observed in a study of blood T cell repertoires in COVID-19. Study background: The analysed material was cDNA or gDNA that came from T cells, B-cell-depleted T cells, or PBMCs.

The V end was cut by 3 bases, the J end by 8 bases, with 14 bases between. The germline V gene has CDR1 SGDLS and CDR2 YYNGEE. The CDR3 is 14 residues long. The method was immunoSEQ multiplex PCR; TCRdb's version includes in-frame clones alone and lacks a portion of them. The repertoire holds around 200,000 clones, with 85% as singletons. Sequencing was carried out using PBMCs or T cells enriched from blood (not recorded which). The chain links TRBV9 to TRBJ1-4, with D uncertain. The clonotype comes from a man in his forties or fifties who had recovered from COVID-19. The CDR3 loop reads CASSASGSQEKLFF. DNA for the CDR3: TGTGCCAGCAGCGCCTCGGGGTCGCAAGAAAAACTGTTTTTT.